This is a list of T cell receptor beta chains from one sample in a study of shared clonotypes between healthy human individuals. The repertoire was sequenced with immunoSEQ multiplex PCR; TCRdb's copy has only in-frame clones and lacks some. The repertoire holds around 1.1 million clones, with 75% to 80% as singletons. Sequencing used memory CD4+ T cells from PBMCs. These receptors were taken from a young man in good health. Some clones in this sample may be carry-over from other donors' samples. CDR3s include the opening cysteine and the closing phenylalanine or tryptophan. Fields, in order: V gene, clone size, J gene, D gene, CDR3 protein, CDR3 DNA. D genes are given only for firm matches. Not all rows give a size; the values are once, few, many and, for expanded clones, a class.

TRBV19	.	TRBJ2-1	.	CASSIDSATTYNEQFF	TGTGCCAGTAGTATAGATAGCGCTACGACCTACAATGAGCAGTTCTTC
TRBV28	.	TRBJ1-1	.	CASRGDEAFF	TGTGCCAGCAGGGGGGATGAAGCTTTCTTT
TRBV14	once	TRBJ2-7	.	CASSLGLSGQYF	TGTGCCAGCAGCCTGGGTTTAAGCGGGCAGTACTTC
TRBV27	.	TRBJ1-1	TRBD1	CASSSGTGTGRTEAFF	TGTGCCAGCAGTTCGGGAACCGGGACAGGGCGCACTGAAGCTTTCTTT
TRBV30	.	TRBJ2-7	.	CAWRTAYEQYF	TGTGCCTGGAGGACAGCATACGAGCAGTACTTC
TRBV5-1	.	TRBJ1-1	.	CASSLVLAAANTEAFF	TGCGCCAGCAGCTTGGTGTTGGCTGCAGCGAACACTGAAGCTTTCTTT
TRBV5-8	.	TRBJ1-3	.	CASSPDPGNTIYF	TGTGCCAGCAGCCCGGACCCGGGAAACACCATATATTTT
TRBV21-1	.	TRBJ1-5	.	CASSKGEIRAAHQPQHF	TGTGCCAGCAGCAAAGGAGAAATTCGGGCCGCGCATCAGCCCCAGCATTTT
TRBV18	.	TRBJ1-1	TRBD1	CASSDRAEAFF	TGTGCCAGCTCCGACAGGGCCGAAGCTTTCTTT
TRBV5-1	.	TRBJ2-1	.	CASSLGLIGEQFF	TGCGCCAGCAGCTTGGGCCTTATAGGTGAGCAGTTCTTC
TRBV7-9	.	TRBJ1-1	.	CASSPRTPSGNTEAFF	TGTGCCAGCAGCCCACGGACGCCTTCCGGGAACACTGAAGCTTTCTTT
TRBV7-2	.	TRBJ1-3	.	CASSLSRPTGNTIYF	TGTGCCAGCAGCTTAAGTCGCCCCACGGGAAACACCATATATTTT
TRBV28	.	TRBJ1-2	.	CASSATNYGYTF	TGTGCCAGCAGTGCAACCAACTATGGCTACACCTTC
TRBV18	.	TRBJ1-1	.	CASSPGLGGNTEAFF	TGTGCCAGCTCACCTGGCCTTGGAGGGAACACTGAAGCTTTCTTT